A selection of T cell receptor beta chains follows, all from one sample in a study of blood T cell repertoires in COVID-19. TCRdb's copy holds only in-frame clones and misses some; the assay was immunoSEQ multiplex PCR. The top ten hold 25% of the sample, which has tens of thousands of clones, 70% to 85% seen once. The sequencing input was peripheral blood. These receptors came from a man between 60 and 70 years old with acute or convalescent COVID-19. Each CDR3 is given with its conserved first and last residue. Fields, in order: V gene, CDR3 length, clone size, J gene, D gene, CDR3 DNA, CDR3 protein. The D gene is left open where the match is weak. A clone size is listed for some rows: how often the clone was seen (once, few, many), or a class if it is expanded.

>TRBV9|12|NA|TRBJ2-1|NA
TGTGCCAGCAGCGGGAGCTACAATGAGCAGTTCTTC
CASSGSYNEQFF
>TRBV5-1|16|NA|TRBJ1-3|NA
TGCGCCAGCAGACGAACAGGAGAGAGCTCTGGAAACACCATATATTTT
CASRRTGESSGNTIYF
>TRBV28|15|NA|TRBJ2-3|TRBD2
TGTGCCAGCCCCCGGGGAGGGGCGGTGAGGTGGACGCAGTATTTT
CASPRGGAVRWTQYF
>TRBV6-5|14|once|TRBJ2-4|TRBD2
TGTGCCACCCGGGATAGCGGGGGTGGAAACATTCAGTACTTC
CATRDSGGGNIQYF
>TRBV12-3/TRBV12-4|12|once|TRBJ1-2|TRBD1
TGTGCCAGCAGTGGACAGGGGTATGGCTACACCTTC
CASSGQGYGYTF
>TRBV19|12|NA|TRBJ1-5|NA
TGTGCCAGTAGTATCCGTAATCAGCCCCAGCATTTT
CASSIRNQPQHF
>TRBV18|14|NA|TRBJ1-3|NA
TGTGCCAGCTCACCTGCGAGCCTTGGAAACACCATATATTTT
CASSPASLGNTIYF
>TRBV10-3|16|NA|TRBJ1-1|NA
TGTGCCATCAGTGCCAGACAAGGGGGGGAAGGTACTGAAGCTTTCTTT
CAISARQGGEGTEAFF
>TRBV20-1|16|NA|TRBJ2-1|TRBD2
TGCAGTGCTAGTCACCCCTTAGCGGGGGATTACAATGAGCAGTTCTTC
CSASHPLAGDYNEQFF
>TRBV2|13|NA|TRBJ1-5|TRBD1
TGTGCCAGCACCGGGACAGGGTTTCAGCCCCAGCATTTT
CASTGTGFQPQHF